The 6 T cell receptor beta chains in this list originate from one sample, sequenced in a study of early T cells in non-severe SARS-CoV-2 infection. Each CDR3 protein gets one entry after TCRdb re-called the 5' RACE reads with MiXCR. The table records under 50,000 distinct CDR3 sequences, 3.5% to 5% of them present only once. The sequencing input was whole blood. The source is an adult who was a healthcare worker with PCR-confirmed SARS-CoV-2 infection or an uninfected control (not recorded which).

This clonotype has a handful of counts. The chain's CDR3 is CASRSGQANSYEQYF. The CDR3 DNA sequence: TGTGCCAGCAGATCGGGACAGGCTAACTCCTACGAGCAGTACTTC. V usage is TRBV6-2 or TRBV6-3 and J usage is TRBJ2-7; 8 positions match TRBD1. With 6 bases clipped from V and 0 bases from J, the junction kept 7 bases outside the gene matches. This CDR3 has 15 amino acids. Per germline, CDR1 MNHEY and CDR2 SVGEGT.

The rearrangement joins TRBV7-3 to TRBJ1-1; D is ambiguous. Trimming removed 6 bases at V and 3 bases at J, with 14 bases between. This CDR3 has 14 residues. Germline V gene data show CDR1 as SGHTA and CDR2 as FQGTGA. The CDR3 DNA reads TGTGCCAGCAGTCGGGCCGGGGTACACACTGAAGCTTTCTTT. Amino acid sequence: CASSRAGVHTEAFF. The variable domain in full, with the rest retrieved from reference TRBV7-3 and TRBJ1-1, is GAGVSQTPSNKVTEKGKYVELRCDPISGHTALYWYRQSLGQGPEFLIYFQGTGAADDSGLPNDRFFAVRPEGSVSTLKIQRTERGDSAVYLCASSRAGVHTEAFFGQGTRLTVV.

This clonotype was recorded many times. The V call is TRBV19, the J call TRBJ1-2; no clear D. The germline V gene encodes CDR1 LNHDA and CDR2 SQIVND (reference sequence). The CDR3 runs 14 residues. Trimming pared 4 bases from V and 4 bases from J, leaving 13 bases between. The DNA for the CDR3 is TGTGCCAGTAGTACCCCGCGCCCTCTCTATGGCTACACCTTC. It codes for CASSTPRPLYGYTF.

This clonotype was picked up a small number of times. The CDR3 DNA follows: TGTGCCAGCAGTGCACCTGGGACTCCCCAGCAGTACTTC. Translating it yields CASSAPGTPQQYF. The genes are TRBV25-1 and TRBJ2-7, with TRBD2 as a possible D gene (6 bases). The length of the CDR3 is 13 residues. Trimming took off 4 bases at V and 8 bases at J, with 15 bases between the two ends. Germline lookup yields CDR1 MGHDK and CDR2 SYGVNS.

This clonotype was counted ten times or more. The chain combines TRBV7-9 with TRBJ1-1; possibly TRBD1 for D (6 bases). Germline CDR1 reads SEHNR; CDR2 reads FQNEAQ (reference sequence). V lost 5 bases and J lost 1, with 11 bases in between. This CDR3 contains 14 residues. The DNA of the CDR3 is TGTGCCAGCAGCCCAGGACAGTCGAACACTGAAGCTTTCTTT. As protein: CASSPGQSNTEAFF.

This clonotype has at least ten counts. The gene calls are TRBV2 and TRBJ2-1; TRBD1 agrees at 10 bases. V shed 7 bases and J 6 bases; nucleotides not matched to a gene: 6. The germline V gene has CDR1 SNHLY and CDR2 FYNNEI. The length of the CDR3 is 14 residues. CDR3: CASTEGTGVNEQFF. The CDR3 nucleotides read TGTGCCAGCACGGAGGGGACAGGGGTCAATGAGCAGTTCTTC.